The 16 T cell receptor beta chains below were found in one sample sequenced in a study of T-cell memory formation after mild COVID-19. TCRdb reprocessed the 5' RACE reads via MiXCR and lists one record per CDR3 protein. The sample records 350,000 or so distinct CDR3 sequences, roughly 13% being singletons. The sequenced sample was PBMCs or a T cell subset sorted from them (not recorded which). The receptors shown here come from a man aged 18 to 29 who had mild COVID-19 (a few samples of this study predate the infection). Cell type and time point are not known.

About this clonotype itself: Relative to the germline gene, one junction end is altered; a read error may explain this. The gene calls are TRBV11-2 and TRBJ1-2; 8 nucleotides align to TRBD1. The CDR3 has 15 residues. CDR1 SGHAT and CDR2 FQNNGV come from the germline V gene. CDR3 region: CASSLDRGRRPGYTF. CDR3 sequence (DNA): TGTGCCAGCAGCCTAGACAGGGGCCGCCGACCTGGCTACACCTTC. Complete variable domain (other parts from reference TRBV11-2 and TRBJ1-2): EAGVAQSPRYKIIEKRQSVAFWCNPISGHATLYWYQQILGQGPKLLIQFQNNGVVDDSQLPKDRFSAERLKGVDSTLKIQPAKLEDSAVYLCASSLDRGRRPGYTFGSGTRLTVV.

The genes are TRBV28 and TRBJ1-1, with a weak D call TRBD1 (5 bases). This CDR3 comprises 11 residues. V was pared by 7 bases and J by 6 bases, with 9 bases between. From germline, CDR1 is MDHEN and CDR2 SYDVKM. The CDR3 protein is CASKGAAEAFF. The CDR3 DNA is TGTGCCAGCAAAGGGGCAGCTGAAGCTTTCTTT.

This clonotype was found a few times. The gene calls are TRBV19 and TRBJ1-2; TRBD1 agrees at 7 bases. The trim removed 7 bases at V and 3 bases at J, leaving 14 bases unmatched. CDR1 is LNHDA, CDR2 SQIVND, per germline (reference sequence). The length of the CDR3 is 16 residues. The CDR3 protein is CASTSYRDRIHYGYTF. CDR3 bases: TGTGCCAGTACCTCTTACCGGGACAGAATACACTATGGCTACACCTTC.

This clonotype was picked up a small number of times. The rearrangement uses TRBV18 and TRBJ1-2; D remains ambiguous. From germline, CDR1 is KGHSH and CDR2 LQKENI. Trimming shortened V by 3 bases and J by 1 base, and 9 bases separated the two germline ends. CDR3 length: 14 amino acids. The CDR3 DNA reads TGTGCCAGCTCACCTCGGGAGTTTAACTATGGCTACACCTTC. Its protein product is CASSPREFNYGYTF.

This clonotype was counted at least ten times. The chain joins TRBV25-1 to TRBJ1-5; perhaps TRBD1 as D (5 bases). This CDR3 contains 15 residues. Trimming stripped 4 bases from V and 4 bases from J, with 14 bases between. The V gene's germline CDR1 is MGHDK and CDR2 SYGVNS. In nucleotides, the CDR3 is TGTGCCAGCAGTGGACCTGGGGGGGATAATCAGCCCCAGCATTTT. Its translation is CASSGPGGDNQPQHF.

This clonotype appeared a few times. The chain employs TRBV9 and TRBJ2-7; D not certain. Per germline, CDR1 SGDLS and CDR2 YYNGEE. With 4 bases removed from V and 7 bases from J, the gap between germline ends came to 21 bases. The CDR3 contains 15 residues. The CDR3 sequence: CASSPTLGETREQYF. The CDR3 nucleotides read TGTGCCAGCAGCCCAACACTTGGAGAAACGCGGGAGCAGTACTTC.

This clonotype was observed a handful of times. V gene TRBV28 combines with J gene TRBJ2-5, with TRBD2 as a possible D gene (7 bases). CDR3 length equals 13 residues. V lost 8 bases and J 5 bases, leaving 15 bases between the germline ends. Germline V lookup: CDR1 MDHEN, CDR2 SYDVKM. The CDR3 is CASSEGGSETQYF. CDR3 sequence (DNA): TGTGCCAGCTCGGAGGGGGGGTCGGAGACCCAGTACTTC.

This clonotype has only one observation. The V gene is TRBV7-2, the J gene TRBJ1-4, with D hard to call. Looked up from germline, CDR1 is SGHTA and CDR2 is FQGNSA. The ends were cut back, 2 bases at V and 0 bases at J, with 10 bases in the middle. The CDR3 is 16 residues long. CDR3 sequence reads: CASSLYREATNEKLFF. For the CDR3, the DNA is TGTGCCAGCAGCTTATACCGGGAAGCAACTAATGAAAAACTGTTTTTT.

This clonotype was seen more than once but under ten times. This rearrangement joins TRBV7-3 to TRBJ2-2; 9 bases fit TRBD1. V lost 5 bases to trimming and J lost 0 bases; unmatched junction nucleotides: 4. This CDR3 has 16 amino acids. In germline, CDR1 is SGHTA, CDR2 FQGTGA. CDR3 sequence (DNA): TGTGCCAGCAGCCCCAGGACAGGGGCGAACACCGGGGAGCTGTTTTTT. Translation gives CASSPRTGANTGELFF.

In this sample, this clonotype turned up a few times. The chain joins TRBV4-1 to TRBJ2-7; D could derive from TRBD1 or TRBD2 (7 bases each). There are 15 residues in the CDR3. Germline CDR1 MGHRA, CDR2 YSYEKL. V lost 1 base and J 3 bases, leaving 13 bases between the germline ends. The CDR3 loop reads CASSQGQGGVYEQYF. CDR3 DNA: TGCGCCAGCAGCCAAGGGCAGGGGGGGGTCTACGAGCAGTACTTC.

This clonotype was detected ten times or more. The chain carries TRBV5-1 and TRBJ2-7; D gene ambiguous. This CDR3 spans 14 amino acids. The V gene's germline CDR1 is SGHRS and CDR2 YFSETQ. Between the trimmed V and J ends, which lost 1 base and 0 bases, there was a span of 8 bases. CDR3 residues: CASSLSGYSYEQYF. The CDR3 DNA reads as TGCGCCAGCAGCTTGAGTGGTTACTCCTACGAGCAGTACTTC.

The chain links TRBV7-2 to TRBJ2-7, with D possibly being TRBD1 or TRBD2 (6 bases each). This CDR3 spans 13 amino acids. Germline CDR1 is SGHTA and CDR2 is FQGNSA. V was trimmed by 7 bases and J by 6 bases, leaving 16 bases between them. This CDR3 is CASTLSGAGEQYF. The CDR3 nucleotides are TGTGCCAGCACACTATCGGGGGCTGGCGAGCAGTACTTC.

In its sample, this clonotype was seen many times. The rearrangement links TRBV12-3 or TRBV12-4 to TRBJ2-5; D is possibly TRBD1 or TRBD2 (6 bases each). There are 15 residues in the CDR3. Trimming left V 6 bases short and J 1 base short, with 15 bases between. The CDR3 protein is CASSPRGALQETQYF. Here the CDR3 DNA reads TGTGCCAGCAGCCCAAGGGGGGCTCTCCAAGAGACCCAGTACTTC.

This clonotype has a handful of counts. The chain joins TRBV19 to TRBJ2-3, with 8 bases that match TRBD2. Germline CDR1 LNHDA, CDR2 SQIVND (reference sequence). Trimming removed 3 bases from V and 2 bases from J; junction bases left unmatched: 4. The CDR3 length is 15 residues. The CDR3 nucleotides are TGTGCCAGTAGTATCGGGGGGGCGTTCACAGATACGCAGTATTTT. Translating it yields CASSIGGAFTDTQYF.

CDR3 sequence: CSADPGDEKLFF. The CDR3 DNA is TGCAGTGCGGATCCCGGGGATGAAAAACTGTTTTTT. The chain joins TRBV20-1 to TRBJ1-4, with D hard to call. Trimming took off 6 bases at V and 6 bases at J, with 11 bases between the two ends. There are 12 residues in the CDR3. Germline CDR1 reads DFQATT; CDR2 reads SNEGSKA (reference sequence).

This clonotype was recorded at least ten times. The chain employs TRBV20-1 and TRBJ1-1; D gene uncertain. Looked up from germline, CDR1 is DFQATT and CDR2 is SNEGSKA (reference sequence). This CDR3 spans 14 amino acids. Trimming pared 5 bases from V and 9 bases from J, leaving 22 bases between. CDR3 coding DNA: TGCAGTGCTGAAGCTAAGAACCGCCCATCTCAAGCTTTCTTT. This translates into CSAEAKNRPSQAFF.